The source of this T cell receptor beta chain is a study of blood T cell repertoires in COVID-19. Study-wide context: Researchers got acute and convalescent COVID-19 samples from the United States, Italy and Spain. The cDNA or gDNA used as material had been derived from T cells, B-cell-depleted T cells, or PBMCs.

Germline V gene sequence: CDR1 SGHVS, CDR2 FQNEAQ. The CDR3 covers 18 residues. Trimming removed 5 bases from V and 2 bases from J, with 22 bases in between. Only in-frame clones appear in the TCRdb table, and some are missing; sequencing was by immunoSEQ multiplex PCR. The sample shows 110,000 to 150,000 clones, approximately 90% of them seen only once. Sample: peripheral blood. This chain joins TRBV7-8 and TRBJ1-5; D not resolved. This clonotype was sampled from a man aged 55 to 69 with active or convalescent COVID-19. The CDR3 loop reads CASSLVSHRVNGNQPQHF. Here the CDR3 DNA reads TGTGCCAGCAGCCTGGTCTCCCATCGAGTTAACGGCAATCAGCCCCAGCATTTT.